This T cell receptor beta chain was found in a study of vaccination and CD4 T cells after COVID-19. The wider study: Either the Pfizer-BioNTech BNT162b2 or Moderna mRNA-1273 vaccine was given as two doses. Cells were stimulated with overlapping spike peptides from SARS-CoV-2, HCoV-NL63, HCoV-OC43 and HCoV-229E. Whole-study findings and limits: Within convalescent individuals, 304 out of 307 vaccine-specific clones proved to be spike mono-reactive.

The V and J ends lost 7 bases and 4 bases respectively, with 14 bases between them. The V gene's germline CDR1 is SNHLY and CDR2 FYNNEI. The CDR3 spans 14 residues. At the Johns Hopkins FTIC core, DNA taken from cultured CD4+ T cells was sequenced by way of the Oncomine TCR Beta short-read assay. Genomic DNA was extracted from cultured CD4+ T cells. TCRdb re-analysed the PCR reads in MiXCR, keeping a single row per CDR3 protein. Found here are about 12,000 distinct CDR3 sequences, over 50% of them singletons; the top ten hold 15%. Described treatment: approximately nine-day PBMC culture with coronavirus spike peptide pools or control peptides (ViraFEST assay). There are a few counts of this clonotype. What it binds is unknown.

The sequence was obtained from a human donor who had recovered from COVID-19. Input material: CD4+ T cells from blood, cultured in vitro. J is TRBJ1-3 and V is TRBV2; unclear D gene. The CDR3: CASTNPGSGNTIYF. The CDR3 coding sequence is TGTGCCAGCACCAACCCTGGGTCAGGAAACACCATATATTTT. Filled out from reference TRBV2 and TRBJ1-3, the complete variable domain reads EPEVTQTPSHQVTQMGQEVILRCVPISNHLYFYWYRQILGQKVEFLVSFYNNEISEKSEIFDDQFSVERPDGSNFTLKIRSTKLEDSAMYFCASTNPGSGNTIYFGEGSWLTVV.